A single sample gave rise to the 26 T cell receptor beta chains below, sequenced in a study of beta chain features in type 1 diabetes. Study results and limitations: Type 1 diabetes patients had TCRB CDR3s that were shorter (moderately but significantly so) in all four CD4+ subsets.

Expressed TCRB transcripts got sequenced, as all isolated RNA was reverse transcribed. Clones were read by immunoSEQ multiplex PCR, and TCRdb kept only the in-frame ones, dropping some. The sample holds around 97,000 clones, over 25% seen once. Their cognate antigens are unknown. The source material was central memory CD4+ T cells from blood. The receptors were sampled from a woman younger than 35 with type 1 diabetes.

J is TRBJ1-2 and V is TRBV30; D gene uncertain. This CDR3 has 11 residues. V was cut by 3 bases and J by 8 bases, with 10 bases left in between. Germline V gene data show CDR1 as GTSNPN and CDR2 as SVGIG (reference sequence). DNA of the CDR3: TGTGCCTGGAGCGCTGCCGGGGGCTACACCTTC. It translates to CAWSAAGGYTF.

This clone was picked up a small number of times. This chain links TRBV4-3 with TRBJ2-1, with 10 bases identical to TRBD2. Trimming took 0 bases from V and 9 from J; bases not matched to a gene: 8. The germline V gene has CDR1 LGHNA and CDR2 YSLEER. CDR3 length equals 16 residues. CDR3 bases: TGCGCCAGCAGCCAAGATTGGGCTAGCGGGAGAGGTGAGCAGTTCTTC. Translated, it gives CASSQDWASGRGEQFF.

This clone was counted a single time. V is TRBV7-2 and J is TRBJ1-5; D might be TRBD1 (5 bases). The CDR3 has 17 amino acids. V was trimmed by 2 bases and J by 0 bases, leaving 14 bases between them. The germline CDR1 and CDR2 sequences are SGHTA and FQGNSA. The CDR3 DNA sequence: TGTGCCAGCAGCTTATTTGGGGGGACCTTTAGCAATCAGCCCCAGCATTTT. This translates into CASSLFGGTFSNQPQHF.

The chain employs TRBV7-2 and TRBJ2-2, with D maybe TRBD1 (6 bases). The V end lost 5 bases, the J end lost 1 base, and 14 bases lay between the germline ends. CDR3 length: 16 amino acids. The germline gives CDR1 SGHTA, CDR2 FQGNSA. DNA for the CDR3: TGTGCCAGCAGCCTGGCCGGGACATTGAACACCGGGGAGCTGTTTTTT. It is translated as CASSLAGTLNTGELFF.

This clone was detected a few times. The V and J genes are TRBV5-4 and TRBJ2-1, with 8 bases lining up with TRBD1. The trim removed 4 bases at V and 8 bases at J, leaving 5 bases unmatched. Germline CDR1 is SGHNT and CDR2 is YYREEE (reference sequence). CDR3 length: 13 residues. CDR3 bases: TGTGCCAGCAGCCGCCAGGGGGCAGATGAGCAGTTCTTC. Translating it yields CASSRQGADEQFF.

V is TRBV30 and J is TRBJ2-7; possible D gene TRBD1, 6 bases. The CDR3 covers 12 residues. With 3 bases removed from V and 0 bases from J, the gap between germline ends came to 6 bases. CDR1 GTSNPN and CDR2 SVGIG come from the germline V gene (reference sequence). The CDR3 sequence: CAWRDSSYEQYF. CDR3 nucleotides: TGTGCCTGGAGGGACAGCTCCTACGAGCAGTACTTC.

The CDR3 sequence: CSWGVGDTQYF. The DNA for the CDR3 is TGCAGTTGGGGGGTGGGTGATACGCAGTATTTT. The chain employs TRBV20-1 and TRBJ2-3; possible D gene TRBD2, 6 bases. The CDR3 has 11 amino acids. The germline V gene encodes CDR1 DFQATT and CDR2 SNEGSKA (reference sequence). V was cut by 8 bases and J by 6 bases, with 12 bases left in between.

The V gene is TRBV19, the J gene TRBJ2-5; D unresolved. The CDR3 spans 13 residues. Trimming stripped 9 bases from V and 1 base from J, with 12 bases between. Germline V gene data show CDR1 as LNHDA and CDR2 as SQIVND (reference sequence). The CDR3 DNA is TGTGCCAGCCGCGATACGGGCCAAGAGACCCAGTACTTC. As protein: CASRDTGQETQYF.

The V call is TRBV5-6, the J call TRBJ2-1; 11 bases match TRBD2. Germline assignment: CDR1 SGHDT and CDR2 YYEEEE. Trimming took 3 bases from V and 4 from J; bases not matched to a gene: 6. The CDR3 runs to 16 residues. The CDR3 is CASSSPRTSGYNEQFF. Written as DNA, the CDR3 is TGTGCCAGCAGCTCCCCAAGGACTAGCGGGTACAATGAGCAGTTCTTC.

This clone showed up just once. V is TRBV27 and J is TRBJ1-2, with 9 positions matching TRBD1. Germline V gene lookup returns CDR1 MNHEY and CDR2 SMNVEV (reference sequence). V was clipped by 2 bases and J by 6 bases; unmatched bases: 10. The CDR3 totals 16 residues. The CDR3 DNA reads TGTGCCAGCAGTTTACAGGGACAGGGTGGGTGGAATGGCTACACCTTC. This translates into CASSLQGQGGWNGYTF.

This clone has more than one count but fewer than ten. The CDR3 is CAWRGQGGGYTF. The CDR3 DNA reads as TGTGCCTGGCGCGGACAGGGTGGAGGCTACACCTTC. V gene TRBV30 combines with J gene TRBJ1-2; 8 bases fit TRBD1. Germline CDR1 GTSNPN, CDR2 SVGIG (reference sequence). This CDR3 spans 12 amino acids. V shed 5 bases, J shed 8 bases, and the junction held 7 bases outside the gene matches. Using reference TRBV30 and TRBJ1-2 for the parts outside the CDR3, the full variable domain is SQTIHQWPATLVQPVGSPLSLECTVEGTSNPNLYWYRQAAGRGLQLLFYSVGIGQISSEVPQNLSASRPQDRQFILSSKKLLLSDSGFYLCAWRGQGGGYTFGSGTRLTVV.

This clone has a handful of counts. In DNA, the CDR3 is TGTGCCAGCAGCATGGACAGGGGGTTAGGATATACGCAGTATTTT. Protein product: CASSMDRGLGYTQYF. This rearrangement joins TRBV28 to TRBJ2-3; 10 bases map to TRBD1. This CDR3 comprises 15 residues. V dropped 6 bases and J dropped 7; count of bases not matched to a gene: 10. Germline lookup yields CDR1 MDHEN and CDR2 SYDVKM.

This clone turned up a few times. The chain uses TRBV7-2 and TRBJ2-1, with a tentative D call TRBD2 (5 bases). The CDR3 covers 15 residues. Germline values: CDR1 SGHTA, CDR2 FQGNSA. V shed 1 base and J shed 8 bases, with 15 bases lying between them. The CDR3 reads CASSLGILGPYEQFF. CDR3 DNA: TGTGCCAGCAGCTTAGGGATACTAGGTCCTTATGAGCAGTTCTTC.

This clone was observed a handful of times. CDR3 in DNA: TGTGCCAGCACGGCTCAGGGTAACTCCTACGAGCAGTACGTC. This translates into CASTAQGNSYEQYV. The gene calls are TRBV2 and TRBJ2-7; maybe TRBD1 (5 bases). V lost 7 bases, J lost 0 bases, and 13 bases lay in between. Looked up from germline, CDR1 is SNHLY and CDR2 is FYNNEI. The length of the CDR3 is 14 residues.

This clone was recorded once. The chain combines TRBV27 with TRBJ2-5; TRBD1 aligns across 8 bases. Trimming removed 4 bases from V and 7 bases from J; junction bases left unmatched: 5. This CDR3 spans 13 amino acids. Germline lookup yields CDR1 MNHEY and CDR2 SMNVEV (reference sequence). The CDR3 reads CASSSQGAGTQYF. CDR3 coding DNA: TGTGCCAGCAGTTCCCAGGGGGCTGGGACCCAGTACTTC.

This clone was picked up a small number of times. The junction departs from the called germline gene at one end, perhaps through a read error. V and J are TRBV30 and TRBJ1-1; 8 nucleotides match TRBD1. There are 14 residues in the CDR3. The germline V gene encodes CDR1 GTSNPN and CDR2 SVGIG (reference sequence). The CDR3 nucleotides are TGTGCCGGGAGGACAGGGAAGGGAAAAACTGAAGCTTTCTTT. Translated: CAGRTGKGKTEAFF. The variable domain in full, with the rest retrieved from reference TRBV30 and TRBJ1-1, is SQTIHQWPATLVQPVGSPLSLECTVEGTSNPNLYWYRQAAGRGLQLLFYSVGIGQISSEVPQNLSASRPQDRQFILSSKKLLLSDSGFYLCAGRTGKGKTEAFFGQGTRLTVV.

The genes are TRBV2 and TRBJ2-7; D remains ambiguous. The germline V and J ends were trimmed by 3 bases and 2 bases, with 11 bases remaining between them. The germline V gene encodes CDR1 SNHLY and CDR2 FYNNEI. The CDR3 loop spans 14 amino acids. This chain's CDR3 is CASSDQVPPYEQYF. In DNA, the CDR3 is TGTGCCAGCAGTGATCAGGTACCTCCCTACGAGCAGTACTTC.

This clone has a handful of counts. The genes are TRBV10-2 and TRBJ2-7; 9 nucleotides align to TRBD2. With 5 bases clipped from V and 7 bases from J, the junction kept 9 bases outside the gene matches. The germline gives CDR1 WSHSY, CDR2 SAAADI. The CDR3 loop spans 14 amino acids. The CDR3 DNA sequence: TGCGCCAGCAGTCTGACTAGCGGTCTGGGGGAGCAGTACGTC. Residues: CASSLTSGLGEQYV.

The V call is TRBV28, the J call TRBJ2-2, with 7 bases aligning to TRBD2. There are 14 residues in the CDR3. The junction had 5 bases not matched to a gene; V was cut back by 4 bases and J by 6 bases. Germline V gene data show CDR1 as MDHEN and CDR2 as SYDVKM. The CDR3 sequence: CASSSSAGPGELFF. The CDR3 coding sequence is TGTGCCAGCAGTTCATCAGCGGGACCCGGGGAGCTGTTTTTT.

Only a few counts were recorded for this clone. The chain links TRBV30 to TRBJ2-5; 7 bases align to TRBD1. The better agreement between TRBJ2-7 and the DNA end casts doubt on the J call. There are 13 residues in the CDR3. In germline, CDR1 is GTSNPN, CDR2 SVGIG (reference sequence). CDR3 region: CAWSKGALYEQYF. CDR3 bases: TGTGCCTGGAGTAAGGGGGCCCTATACGAGCAGTACTTC.

J is TRBJ2-5 and V is TRBV28; 8 bases fit TRBD1. The CDR3 sequence is 13 residues long. With 6 bases clipped from V and 7 bases from J, the junction kept 7 bases outside the gene matches. The germline gives CDR1 MDHEN, CDR2 SYDVKM. Here the CDR3 DNA reads TGTGCCAGCAGCGGACAGGGAAGAGGGACCCAGTACTTC. Translating gives CASSGQGRGTQYF.

J is TRBJ1-1 and V is TRBV18, with D possibly being TRBD1 (5 bases). The V end lost 4 bases, the J end lost 3 bases, and 15 bases lay between the germline ends. Germline V lookup: CDR1 KGHSH, CDR2 LQKENI. This CDR3 contains 15 residues. The CDR3 is CASSQGGGGYTEAFF. DNA of the CDR3: TGTGCCAGCTCACAGGGCGGGGGGGGATACACTGAAGCTTTCTTT.

The table lists this clone with a few counts. The chain has TRBV18 and TRBJ1-1, with D perhaps matching TRBD1 (6 bases). Between the trimmed V and J ends, which lost 5 bases and 3 bases, there was a span of 10 bases. CDR1 and CDR2 (germline): KGHSH, LQKENI. The CDR3 spans 13 residues. In nucleotides, the CDR3 is TGTGCCAGCTCAGCACACAGGGACACTGAAGCTTTCTTT. This sequence encodes CASSAHRDTEAFF.

The chain uses TRBV6-5 and TRBJ2-5; D not certain. From germline, CDR1 is MNHEY and CDR2 SVGAGI. CDR3 length: 11 amino acids. V was trimmed by 0 bases and J by 7 bases, leaving 3 bases between them. The CDR3 is CASSYSATQYF. CDR3 nucleotide sequence: TGTGCCAGCAGTTACTCGGCGACCCAGTACTTC.

In its sample, this clone was seen a few times. The rearrangement links TRBV10-3 to TRBJ2-3; a weak D match, TRBD2 (6 bases). CDR3 size: 17 residues. V gave up 11 bases and J gave up 0 bases, with 24 bases separating them. CDR1 is ENHRY and CDR2 is SYGVKD in the germline V gene. The CDR3 reads CAPPSAQGRNSTDTQYF. CDR3 coding DNA: TGTGCCCCTCCCTCGGCGCAAGGGAGGAATAGCACAGATACGCAGTATTTT.

The chain is built from TRBV5-1 and TRBJ2-3, with 8 positions matching TRBD1. Germline values: CDR1 SGHRS, CDR2 YFSETQ. V dropped 3 bases and J dropped 6; count of bases not matched to a gene: 12. This CDR3 comprises 16 residues. As DNA, the CDR3 is TGCGCCAGCAGCTACACCGGACAGGGTTTATGGGATACGCAGTATTTT. Encoded protein: CASSYTGQGLWDTQYF.